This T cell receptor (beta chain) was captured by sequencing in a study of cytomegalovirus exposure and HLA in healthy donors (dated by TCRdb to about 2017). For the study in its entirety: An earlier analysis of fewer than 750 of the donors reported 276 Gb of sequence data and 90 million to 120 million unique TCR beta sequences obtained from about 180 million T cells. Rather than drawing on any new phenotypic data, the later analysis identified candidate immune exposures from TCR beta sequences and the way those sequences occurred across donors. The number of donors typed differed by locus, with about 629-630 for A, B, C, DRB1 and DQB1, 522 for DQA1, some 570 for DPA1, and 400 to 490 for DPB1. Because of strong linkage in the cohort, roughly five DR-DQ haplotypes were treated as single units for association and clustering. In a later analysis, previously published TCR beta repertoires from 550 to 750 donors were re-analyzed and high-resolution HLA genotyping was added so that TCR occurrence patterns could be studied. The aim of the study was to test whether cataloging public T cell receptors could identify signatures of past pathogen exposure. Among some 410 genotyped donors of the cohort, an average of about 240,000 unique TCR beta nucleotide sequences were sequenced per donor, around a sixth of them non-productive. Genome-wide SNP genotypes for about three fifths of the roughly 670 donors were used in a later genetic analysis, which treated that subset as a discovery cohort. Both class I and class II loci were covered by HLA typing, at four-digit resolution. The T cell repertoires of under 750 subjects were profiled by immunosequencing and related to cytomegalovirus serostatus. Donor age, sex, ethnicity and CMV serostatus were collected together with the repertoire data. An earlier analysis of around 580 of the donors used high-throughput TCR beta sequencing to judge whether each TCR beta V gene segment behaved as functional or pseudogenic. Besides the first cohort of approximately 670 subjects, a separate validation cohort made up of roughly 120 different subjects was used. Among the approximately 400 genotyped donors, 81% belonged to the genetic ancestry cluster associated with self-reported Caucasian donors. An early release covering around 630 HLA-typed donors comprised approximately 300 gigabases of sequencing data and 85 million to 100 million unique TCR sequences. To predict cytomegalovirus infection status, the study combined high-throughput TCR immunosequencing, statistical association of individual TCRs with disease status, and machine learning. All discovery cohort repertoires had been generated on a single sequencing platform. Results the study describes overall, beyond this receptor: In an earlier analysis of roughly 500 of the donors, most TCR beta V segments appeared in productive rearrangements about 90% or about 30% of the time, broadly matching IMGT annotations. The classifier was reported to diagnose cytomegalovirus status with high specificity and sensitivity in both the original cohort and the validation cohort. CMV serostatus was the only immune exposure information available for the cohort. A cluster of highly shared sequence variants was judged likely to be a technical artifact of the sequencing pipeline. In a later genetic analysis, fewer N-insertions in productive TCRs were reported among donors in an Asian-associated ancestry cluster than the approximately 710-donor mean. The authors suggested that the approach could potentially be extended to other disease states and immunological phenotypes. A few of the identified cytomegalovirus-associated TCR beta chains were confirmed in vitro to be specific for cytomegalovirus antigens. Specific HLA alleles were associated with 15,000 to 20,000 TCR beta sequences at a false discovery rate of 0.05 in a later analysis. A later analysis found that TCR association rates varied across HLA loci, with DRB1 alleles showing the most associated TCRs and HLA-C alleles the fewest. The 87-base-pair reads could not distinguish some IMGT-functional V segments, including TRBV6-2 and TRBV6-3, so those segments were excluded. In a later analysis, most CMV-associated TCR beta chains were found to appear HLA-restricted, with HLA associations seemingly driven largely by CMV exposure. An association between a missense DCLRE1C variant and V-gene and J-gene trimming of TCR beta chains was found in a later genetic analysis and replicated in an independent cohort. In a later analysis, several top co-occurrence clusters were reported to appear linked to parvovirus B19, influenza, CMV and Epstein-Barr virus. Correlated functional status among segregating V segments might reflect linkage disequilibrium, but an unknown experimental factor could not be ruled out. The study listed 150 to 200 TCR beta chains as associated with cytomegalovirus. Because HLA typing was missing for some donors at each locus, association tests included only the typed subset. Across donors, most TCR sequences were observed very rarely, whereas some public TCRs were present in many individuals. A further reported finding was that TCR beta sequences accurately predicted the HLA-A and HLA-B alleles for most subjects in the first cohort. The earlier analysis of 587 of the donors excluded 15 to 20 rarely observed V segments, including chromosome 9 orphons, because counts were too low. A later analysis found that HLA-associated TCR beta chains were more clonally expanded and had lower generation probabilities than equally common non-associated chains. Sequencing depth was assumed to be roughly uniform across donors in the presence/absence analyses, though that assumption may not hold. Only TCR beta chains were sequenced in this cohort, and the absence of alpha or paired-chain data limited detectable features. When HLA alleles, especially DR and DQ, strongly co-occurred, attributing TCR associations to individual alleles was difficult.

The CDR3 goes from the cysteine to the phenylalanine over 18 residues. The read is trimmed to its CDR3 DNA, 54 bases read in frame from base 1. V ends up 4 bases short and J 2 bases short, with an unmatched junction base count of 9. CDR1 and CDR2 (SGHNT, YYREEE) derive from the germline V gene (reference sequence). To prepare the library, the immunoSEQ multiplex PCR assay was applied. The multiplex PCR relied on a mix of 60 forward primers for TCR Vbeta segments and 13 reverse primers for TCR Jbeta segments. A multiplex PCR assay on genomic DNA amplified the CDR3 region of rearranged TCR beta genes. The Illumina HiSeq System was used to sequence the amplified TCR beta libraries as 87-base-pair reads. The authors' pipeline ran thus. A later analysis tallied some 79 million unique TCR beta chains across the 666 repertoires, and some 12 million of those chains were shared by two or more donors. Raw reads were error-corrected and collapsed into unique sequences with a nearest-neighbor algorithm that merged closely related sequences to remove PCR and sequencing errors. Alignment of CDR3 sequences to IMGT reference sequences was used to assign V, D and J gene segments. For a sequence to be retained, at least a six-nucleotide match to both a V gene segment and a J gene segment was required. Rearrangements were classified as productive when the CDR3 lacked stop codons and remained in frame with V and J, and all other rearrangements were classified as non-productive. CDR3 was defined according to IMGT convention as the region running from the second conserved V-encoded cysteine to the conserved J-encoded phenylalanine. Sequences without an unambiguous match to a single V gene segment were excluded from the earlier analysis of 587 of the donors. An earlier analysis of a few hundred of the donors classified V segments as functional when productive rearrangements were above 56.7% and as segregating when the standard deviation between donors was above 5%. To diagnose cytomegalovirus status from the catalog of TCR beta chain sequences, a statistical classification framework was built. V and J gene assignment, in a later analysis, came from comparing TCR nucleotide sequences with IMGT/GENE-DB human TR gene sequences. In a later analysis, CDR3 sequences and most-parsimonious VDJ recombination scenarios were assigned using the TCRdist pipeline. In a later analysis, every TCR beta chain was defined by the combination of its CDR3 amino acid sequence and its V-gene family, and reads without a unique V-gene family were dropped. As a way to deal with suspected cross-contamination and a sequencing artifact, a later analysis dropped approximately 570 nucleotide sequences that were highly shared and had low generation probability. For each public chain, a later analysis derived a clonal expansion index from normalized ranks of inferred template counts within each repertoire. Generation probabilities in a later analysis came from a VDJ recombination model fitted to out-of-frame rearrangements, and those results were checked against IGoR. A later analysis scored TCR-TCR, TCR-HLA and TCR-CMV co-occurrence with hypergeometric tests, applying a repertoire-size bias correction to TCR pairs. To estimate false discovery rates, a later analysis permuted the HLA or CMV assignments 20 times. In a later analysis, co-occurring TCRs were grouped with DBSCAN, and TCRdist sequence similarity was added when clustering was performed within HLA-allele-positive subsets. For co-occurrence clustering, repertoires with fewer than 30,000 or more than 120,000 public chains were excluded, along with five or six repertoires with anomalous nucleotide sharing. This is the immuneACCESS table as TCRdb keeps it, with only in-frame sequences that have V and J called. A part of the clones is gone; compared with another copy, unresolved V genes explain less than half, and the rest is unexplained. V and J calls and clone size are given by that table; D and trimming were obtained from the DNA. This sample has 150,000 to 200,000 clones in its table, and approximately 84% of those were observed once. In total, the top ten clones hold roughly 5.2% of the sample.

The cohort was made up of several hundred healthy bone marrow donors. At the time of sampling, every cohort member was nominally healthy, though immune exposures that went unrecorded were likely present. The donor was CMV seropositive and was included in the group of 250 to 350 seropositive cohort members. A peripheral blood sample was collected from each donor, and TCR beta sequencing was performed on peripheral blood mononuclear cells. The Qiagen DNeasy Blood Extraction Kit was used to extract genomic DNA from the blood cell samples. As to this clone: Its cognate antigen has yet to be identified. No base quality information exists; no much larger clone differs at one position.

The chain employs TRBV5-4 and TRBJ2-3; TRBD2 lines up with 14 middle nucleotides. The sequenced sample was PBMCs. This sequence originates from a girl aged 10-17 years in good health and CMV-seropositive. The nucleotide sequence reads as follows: TGTGCCAGCAGCCCCGGACTAGCGGGGGGTCATCCCACAGATACGCAGTATTTT. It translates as CASSPGLAGGHPTDTQYF.